This TCR beta chain stems from a study of control samples from healthy donors and cancer patients. TCRdb's copy holds only in-frame clones and misses some; the assay was immunoSEQ multiplex PCR. The table includes more than 35,000 clones, about 94% detected once. Germline CDR1 and CDR2: MNHEY and SMNVEV (reference sequence). Trimming removed 2 bases from V and 4 bases from J, with 14 bases in between. This CDR3 comprises 15 residues. The source is a man aged 55 to 70 in good health. Source material: blood. V and J are TRBV27 and TRBJ1-2; D not certain. The CDR3 loop is CASSLGLGVGYGYTF. The CDR3 DNA sequence: TGTGCCAGCAGTTTAGGCCTTGGGGTCGGCTATGGCTACACCTTC.